The 25 T cell receptor beta chains below all came from one sample that was sequenced in a study of blood T cell repertoires in COVID-19. Using immunoSEQ multiplex PCR, the repertoire was profiled, and TCRdb retains in-frame clones only, with some absent. In the table there are around 180,000 clones, under 85% of which are singletons. The sequencing sample was made of peripheral blood. These receptor sequences come from a man aged 55 to 70 with active or convalescent COVID-19.

The J gene is TRBJ2-7, the V gene TRBV4-1; TRBD2 aligns across 8 bases. CDR1 and CDR2 from the germline V gene are MGHRA and YSYEKL. V shed 1 base and J 0 bases; nucleotides not matched to a gene: 11. CDR3 length: 18 amino acids. The CDR3 here is CASSQASGSGTSSYEQYF. The CDR3, as DNA: TGCGCCAGCAGCCAAGCCTCCGGGTCGGGGACTAGCTCCTACGAGCAGTACTTC.

V gene TRBV9 combines with J gene TRBJ2-1, with D hard to call. Trimming took 3 bases from V and 0 from J, leaving 10 bases between them. In germline, CDR1 is SGDLS, CDR2 YYNGEE. The CDR3 loop spans 15 amino acids. DNA for the CDR3: TGTGCCAGCAGCGCAAGCCCAAGCTCCTACAATGAGCAGTTCTTC. Translating gives CASSASPSSYNEQFF.

V and J are TRBV3-1 (or the pseudogene TRBV3-2) and TRBJ2-7, with 10 positions matching TRBD1. Germline CDR1 is LGHDT and CDR2 is YNNKEL (reference sequence). CDR3 length equals 14 residues. V was clipped by 4 bases and J by 3 bases; unmatched bases: 3. The CDR3 sequence is CASSLGQGVYEQYF. CDR3 nucleotides: TGTGCCAGCAGCCTCGGACAGGGGGTCTACGAGCAGTACTTC.

This clone came up a few times. J is TRBJ1-2 and V is TRBV13; D may be TRBD1 (5 bases). The CDR3 is 15 amino acids. Germline values: CDR1 PRHDT, CDR2 FYEKMQ (reference sequence). Trimming removed 0 bases from V and 0 bases from J, with 8 bases in between. CDR3 DNA sequence: TGTGCCAGCAGCTTAGGGGACACCCCTAACTATGGCTACACCTTC. Its translation: CASSLGDTPNYGYTF.

The genes are TRBV4-3 and TRBJ1-2, with D maybe TRBD1 (6 bases). Germline V gene data show CDR1 as LGHNA and CDR2 as YSLEER. V was clipped by 0 bases and J by 8 bases, with 16 bases between them. The CDR3 totals 15 residues. CDR3 residues: CASSQDSRGITGYTF. CDR3 sequence (DNA): TGCGCCAGCAGCCAAGACTCCAGGGGTATTACGGGCTACACCTTC.

The V and J genes are TRBV18 and TRBJ1-1; D remains unclear. This CDR3 has 14 residues. Per germline, CDR1 KGHSH and CDR2 LQKENI. V was cut by 3 bases and J by 0 bases, with 8 bases left in between. The CDR3 sequence: CASSPGGMNTEAFF. The CDR3 DNA is TGTGCCAGCTCACCGGGAGGAATGAACACTGAAGCTTTCTTT.

This chain joins TRBV7-2 and TRBJ1-6; D is unclear. The CDR3 totals 13 residues. Trimming cost V 7 bases and J 7 bases, with 11 bases left between them. CDR1 SGHTA and CDR2 FQGNSA come from the germline V gene. CDR3 sequence (DNA): TGTGCCAGCAAGACTCTTTTGAATTCACCCCTCCACTTT. Translating it yields CASKTLLNSPLHF.

The chain links TRBV2 to TRBJ1-5, with 8 positions matching TRBD1. J gave up 7 bases and V 6 bases, and 20 bases lay outside the gene matches. In germline, CDR1 is SNHLY, CDR2 FYNNEI. The CDR3 contains 18 residues. The CDR3 nucleotides read TGTGCCAGCAGAGCTGAGGGGCCCCCGACAGGGGCCGAGCAGCCCCAGCATTTT. It codes for CASRAEGPPTGAEQPQHF.

The chain has TRBV3-1 (or the pseudogene TRBV3-2) and TRBJ2-7, with D perhaps matching TRBD1 (5 bases). The V gene's germline CDR1 is LGHDT and CDR2 YNNKEL (reference sequence). The germline V and J ends were trimmed by 0 bases and 2 bases, with 8 bases remaining between them. This CDR3 is 14 amino acids long. CDR3 amino acids: CASSQDREPYEQYF. CDR3 nucleotide sequence: TGTGCCAGCAGCCAAGACAGGGAACCCTACGAGCAGTACTTC.

The V and J genes are TRBV4-1 and TRBJ2-5; a weak D match, TRBD1 (5 bases). The ends were cut back, 0 bases at V and 5 bases at J, with 16 bases in the middle. Germline CDR1 reads MGHRA; CDR2 reads YSYEKL. The length of the CDR3 is 16 residues. CDR3 DNA: TGCGCCAGCAGCCAAGATATATTAGGGGCCAGGGAGACCCAGTACTTC. This gives the protein CASSQDILGARETQYF.

The rearrangement uses TRBV5-1 and TRBJ2-7; D remains unclear. CDR3 length: 14 residues. Trimming pared 6 bases from V and 0 bases from J, leaving 13 bases between. Germline CDR1 reads SGHRS; CDR2 reads YFSETQ. The CDR3 loop reads CASTVAERSYEQYF. CDR3 nucleotide sequence: TGCGCCAGCACCGTGGCAGAGCGCTCCTACGAGCAGTACTTC. The variable domain in full, with the rest retrieved from reference TRBV5-1 and TRBJ2-7, is KAGVTQTPRYLIKTRGQQVTLSCSPISGHRSVSWYQQTPGQGLQFLFEYFSETQRNKGNFPGRFSGRQFSNSRSEMNVSTLELGDSALYLCASTVAERSYEQYFGPGTRLTVT.

This clone was detected a few times. The chain uses TRBV7-9 and TRBJ1-5, with 11 bases lining up with TRBD1. The CDR3 extends over 14 amino acids. V dropped 5 bases and J dropped 7; count of bases not matched to a gene: 4. The germline gives CDR1 SEHNR, CDR2 FQNEAQ (reference sequence). CDR3 coding DNA: TGTGCCAGCAGCCGGACAGGGGGCTTGCAGCCCCAGCATTTT. As protein: CASSRTGGLQPQHF.

The V call is TRBV24-1, the J call TRBJ2-1; TRBD2 matches at 10 bases. Per germline, CDR1 KGHDR and CDR2 SFDVKD. This CDR3 spans 13 amino acids. After removal of 5 bases from V and 8 bases from J, the junction contained 2 bases not matched to a gene. Here the CDR3 DNA reads TGTGCCACCAGTGGAAGCGGGAGGGATGAGCAGTTCTTC. It codes for CATSGSGRDEQFF.

Here the CDR3 DNA reads TGTGCCAGTAGTGCGGGGACTAGGGCCACCATTCAGTACTTC. This translates into CASSAGTRATIQYF. The J gene is TRBJ2-4, the V gene TRBV19, with 8 positions matching TRBD2. The CDR3 extends over 14 amino acids. V shed 5 bases, J shed 9 bases, and the junction held 9 bases outside the gene matches. In germline, CDR1 is LNHDA, CDR2 SQIVND (reference sequence).

The chain has TRBV9 and TRBJ2-1; D unclear. CDR1 is SGDLS and CDR2 is YYNGEE in the germline V gene. Trimming left V 0 bases short and J 10 bases short, with 11 bases between. CDR3 length: 13 residues. CDR3 sequence reads: CASSVDVELEQFF. CDR3 bases: TGTGCCAGCAGCGTAGACGTGGAGTTAGAGCAGTTCTTC.

The chain employs TRBV9 and TRBJ2-1, with 11 nucleotides matching TRBD2. This CDR3 is built from 18 residues. V gave up 0 bases and J gave up 5 bases; unmatched junction bases: 10. In germline, CDR1 is SGDLS, CDR2 YYNGEE. In DNA form, the CDR3 reads TGTGCCAGCAGCGTAGGGGGTCTAGCGGGAGGCCAGGACAATGAGCAGTTCTTC. This encodes CASSVGGLAGGQDNEQFF.

The chain couples TRBV28 to TRBJ2-1, with D unresolved. The germline V gene encodes CDR1 MDHEN and CDR2 SYDVKM. This CDR3 region has 12 residues. The V and J ends lost 1 base and 6 bases respectively, with 4 bases between them. Here the CDR3 reads CASSLSVNEQFF. CDR3 DNA: TGTGCCAGCAGTTTATCTGTCAATGAGCAGTTCTTC.

The V gene is TRBV29-1, the J gene TRBJ1-1; a possible D gene is TRBD1 (5 bases). The V gene's germline CDR1 is SQVTM and CDR2 ANQGSEA. V lost 5 bases to trimming and J lost 3 bases, with 16 bases between them. CDR3 length: 14 amino acids. This CDR3 is CSVQWGMSDTEAFF. The DNA for the CDR3 is TGCAGCGTTCAATGGGGCATGTCAGACACTGAAGCTTTCTTT.

Remarks on this clone: In the same sample, other DNA sequences code for this CDR3. The chain combines TRBV5-4 with TRBJ1-2; D uncertain. Per germline, CDR1 SGHNT and CDR2 YYREEE (reference sequence). Trimming took 4 bases from V and 0 from J, leaving 7 bases between them. This CDR3 is built from 13 residues. CDR3 nucleotides: TGTGCCAGCAGCGCGGGGTCTAACTATGGCTACACCTTC. This sequence encodes CASSAGSNYGYTF. Full variable domain (remainder filled in from reference TRBV5-4 and TRBJ1-2): ETGVTQSPTHLIKTRGQQVTLRCSSQSGHNTVSWYQQALGQGPQFIFQYYREEENGRGNFPPRFSGLQFPNYSSELNVNALELDDSALYLCASSAGSNYGYTFGSGTRLTVV.

This clone was seen just once. The rearrangement joins TRBV7-6 to TRBJ2-2; D gene ambiguous. Per the germline V gene, CDR1 is SGHVS and CDR2 is FNYEAQ. This CDR3 is built from 13 residues. The V and J ends lost 4 bases and 7 bases respectively, with 10 bases between them. The CDR3 sequence: CASSSTSVGELFF. The CDR3 bases are TGTGCCAGCAGCTCCACATCCGTCGGGGAGCTGTTTTTT.

The V call is TRBV19, the J call TRBJ2-1, with 11 nucleotides matching TRBD2. From germline, CDR1 is LNHDA and CDR2 SQIVND (reference sequence). The J segment lost 3 bases and the V segment lost 6 bases, leaving 13 bases of the junction unmatched. This CDR3 contains 18 residues. CDR3 residues: CASRKTSGSLGFYNEQFF. CDR3 in DNA: TGTGCCAGTAGGAAAACTAGCGGGAGTCTTGGGTTCTACAATGAGCAGTTCTTC.

J is TRBJ2-3 and V is TRBV7-3; tentative D call: TRBD2 (5 bases). Germline loops: CDR1 SGHTA, CDR2 FQGTGA. V was trimmed by 9 bases and J by 0 bases, leaving 13 bases between them. This CDR3 contains 14 residues. CDR3 in DNA: TGTGCCAGTGGGCTAGCCTCTAGCACAGATACGCAGTATTTT. Its protein is CASGLASSTDTQYF.

The V and J genes are TRBV6-2 or TRBV6-3 and TRBJ1-1; D possibly corresponds to TRBD1 (6 bases). The V gene lost 6 bases and the J gene lost 3 bases, with 14 bases spanning the gap. Germline-derived CDR1 and CDR2 are MNHEY and SVGEGT. The CDR3 runs 14 residues. This CDR3 is CASRPTGRDTEAFF. CDR3 in DNA: TGTGCCAGCAGGCCTACAGGGAGGGACACTGAAGCTTTCTTT.

The V gene is TRBV4-3, the J gene TRBJ2-5, with 10 bases that match TRBD2. Germline V gives CDR1 LGHNA, CDR2 YSLEER. V shed 0 bases, J shed 5 bases, and the junction held 9 bases outside the gene matches. The CDR3 consists of 17 residues. CDR3 protein: CASSQDRAGGSMETQYF. In DNA form, the CDR3 reads TGCGCCAGCAGCCAAGACCGAGCGGGAGGGTCCATGGAGACCCAGTACTTC.

This chain joins TRBV4-2 and TRBJ1-5; TRBD1 agrees at 8 bases. The junction had 7 bases not matched to a gene; V was cut back by 1 base and J by 2 bases. The CDR3 has 17 amino acids. Germline-derived CDR1 and CDR2 are LGHNA and YNFKEQ. This CDR3 is CASSQAEGQVGNQPQHF. In DNA, the CDR3 is TGTGCCAGCAGCCAAGCCGAGGGACAGGTCGGCAATCAGCCCCAGCATTTT.